The rows below give T cell receptor beta chains drawn from one sample of a study of blood T cell repertoires in COVID-19. Measured with immunoSEQ multiplex PCR; TCRdb has only the in-frame clones, and not every one. Of roughly 150,000 clones in the sample, 65% to 85% are singletons; the top ten hold roughly 4.9%. Sequencing was performed on PBMCs or T cells enriched from blood (not recorded which). These receptors came from a man aged 65-85 years who had been exposed to COVID-19. Each CDR3 is given with its conserved first and last residue. The order of the fields is clone size, J gene, V gene, D gene, CDR3 length, CDR3 protein, CDR3 DNA. A D gene is named only where the DNA matches it firmly. Rows may omit the clone size; those that give it use once, few, many or a size class.

size: few
J: TRBJ1-1
V: TRBV7-2
D: TRBD1
length: 14
CDR3: CASRGTGMNTEAFF
DNA: TGTGCCAGCAGGGGGACAGGGATGAACACTGAAGCTTTCTTT

size: NA
J: TRBJ2-5
V: TRBV19
D: NA
length: 16
CDR3: CASSHLVGTRQETQYF
DNA: TGTGCCAGTAGTCACCTAGTTGGGACACGCCAAGAGACCCAGTACTTC

size: NA
J: TRBJ1-2
V: TRBV25-1
D: NA
length: 13
CDR3: CASSVTRLYGYTF
DNA: TGTGCCAGCAGTGTAACGAGATTGTATGGCTACACCTTC

size: NA
J: TRBJ1-1
V: TRBV28
D: NA
length: 14
CDR3: CASDWSLGGTEAFF
DNA: TGTGCCAGCGATTGGTCGCTAGGGGGCACTGAAGCTTTCTTT

size: NA
J: TRBJ2-1
V: TRBV7-9
D: TRBD1
length: 15
CDR3: CASSPRRTGPNEQFF
DNA: TGTGCCAGCAGCCCCCGCCGGACAGGGCCAAATGAGCAGTTCTTC

size: NA
J: TRBJ1-5
V: TRBV5-8
D: NA
length: 15
CDR3: CASITQGIGNQPQHF
DNA: TGTGCCAGCATTACGCAGGGTATAGGCAATCAGCCCCAGCATTTT

size: NA
J: TRBJ1-6
V: TRBV6-5
D: NA
length: 15
CDR3: CASIHGRGFNSPLHF
DNA: TGTGCCAGCATCCACGGGAGGGGTTTTAATTCACCCCTCCACTTT

size: NA
J: TRBJ2-5
V: TRBV13
D: TRBD1
length: 14
CDR3: CASSSDRGDETQYF
DNA: TGTGCCAGCAGCTCGGACAGGGGTGATGAGACCCAGTACTTC

size: NA
J: TRBJ1-2
V: TRBV5-6
D: TRBD1
length: 14
CDR3: CASSLNRGMGGYTF
DNA: TGTGCCAGCAGCTTGAACAGGGGAATGGGTGGCTACACCTTC

size: NA
J: TRBJ2-3
V: TRBV4-3
D: NA
length: 16
CDR3: CASSLFPTGSTDTQYF
DNA: TGCGCCAGCAGCCTCTTCCCAACCGGGAGCACAGATACGCAGTATTTT

size: NA
J: TRBJ1-1
V: TRBV6-2/TRBV6-3
D: NA
length: 12
CDR3: CASSIRGTEAFF
DNA: TGTGCCAGCAGTATAAGAGGGACTGAAGCTTTCTTT

size: NA
J: TRBJ2-7
V: TRBV27
D: TRBD1
length: 15
CDR3: CASRGVPGQNYEQYF
DNA: TGTGCCAGCAGGGGGGTACCGGGACAGAACTACGAGCAGTACTTC

size: NA
J: TRBJ2-7
V: TRBV3-1/TRBV3-2
D: TRBD2
length: 16
CDR3: CASSDKLAGRSYEQYF
DNA: TGTGCCAGCAGCGACAAATTAGCGGGCCGTTCCTACGAGCAGTACTTC

size: NA
J: TRBJ2-3
V: TRBV19
D: NA
length: 14
CDR3: CASSHGASTGTQYF
DNA: TGTGCCAGTAGTCATGGAGCATCCACGGGTACGCAGTATTTT

size: few
J: TRBJ1-4
V: TRBV7-3
D: NA
length: 18
CDR3: CASSSPGEGVGVNEKLFF
DNA: TGTGCCAGCAGCTCACCTGGTGAGGGGGTGGGAGTTAATGAAAAACTGTTTTTT